One and the same sample provided the 10 T cell receptor beta chains below, sequenced in a study of T cells in Graves' hyperthyroidism and ophthalmopathy. Researchers took RNA transcripts and amplified the TCR beta CDR3 regions from them. RT-PCR in the first round (using the HTBI primer set) targeted the TCR CDR3. A single record per CDR3 protein comes from TCRdb applying MiXCR to the multiplex PCR reads. The sample has a few hundred thousand distinct CDR3 sequences; 46% are singletons. Sequencing was done on a sample of peripheral blood or thyroid tissue (not recorded which). These TCRs come from an adult woman with Graves' disease, either hyperthyroidism or ophthalmopathy (not recorded which).

This clonotype came up many times. V usage is TRBV4-1 and J usage is TRBJ2-5; TRBD1 is a possible D gene (6 bases). The V gene lost 1 base and the J gene lost 2 bases, with 20 bases spanning the gap. The CDR3 runs to 18 residues. Germline CDR1 MGHRA, CDR2 YSYEKL. CDR3 sequence reads: CASSQGSGATSLQETQYF. As DNA, the CDR3 is TGCGCCAGCAGCCAAGGGTCAGGGGCAACGAGCCTACAAGAGACCCAGTACTTC.

This clonotype occurred many times. This rearrangement joins TRBV20-1 to TRBJ2-7; TRBD1 matches at 7 bases. This CDR3 comprises 14 residues. V lost 1 base and J lost 7; bases outside the gene matches: 10. In germline, CDR1 is DFQATT, CDR2 SNEGSKA (reference sequence). Here the CDR3 reads CSARGFDRDEEQYF. In DNA, the CDR3 is TGCAGTGCTAGAGGGTTTGACAGGGACGAGGAGCAGTACTTC.

This clonotype was recorded at least ten times. The V gene is TRBV29-1, the J gene TRBJ2-2; TRBD2 agrees at 10 bases. Per germline, CDR1 SQVTM and CDR2 ANQGSEA. There are 14 residues in the CDR3. V trimming: 4 bases; J trimming: 7 bases; junction bases outside the gene matches: 6. CDR3 region: CSVASGSRSGELFF. The CDR3, as DNA: TGCAGCGTTGCTAGCGGGAGTAGGAGCGGGGAGCTGTTTTTT.

This clonotype occurred a few times. The chain has TRBV29-1 and TRBJ1-3; 8 bases are a match to TRBD1. The CDR3 has 12 residues. J was trimmed by 15 bases and V by 2 bases; bases with no gene match: 9. Germline CDR1 and CDR2: SQVTM and ANQGSEA. The CDR3, as DNA: TGCAGCGTTGAACTACAGACAGGGGCTCCATATTTT. Translation gives CSVELQTGAPYF.

The table lists this clonotype with many counts. The chain carries TRBV20-1 and TRBJ1-2, with TRBD1 matching 10 bases. Germline loops: CDR1 DFQATT, CDR2 SNEGSKA (reference sequence). The CDR3 sequence is 14 residues long. Germline trimming cut 6 bases from V and 3 bases from J; bases unmatched to any gene: 7. The CDR3 DNA reads as TGCAGTGCCCAAAGACAGGGGGCAGACTATGGCTACACCTTC. Amino acid sequence: CSAQRQGADYGYTF.

This clonotype has at least ten counts. The rearrangement links TRBV6-5 to TRBJ2-7; 10 nucleotides line up with TRBD2. The length of the CDR3 is 15 residues. Per the germline V gene, CDR1 is MNHEY and CDR2 is SVGAGI. Trimming removed 1 base from V and 2 bases from J; junction bases left unmatched: 2. The CDR3 here is CASSYWTSGPYEQYF. The CDR3 coding sequence is TGTGCCAGCAGTTACTGGACTAGCGGTCCCTACGAGCAGTACTTC.

Worth noting for this clonotype: The junction departs from the called germline gene at one end, perhaps through a read error. The chain couples TRBV10-3 to TRBJ1-5; perhaps TRBD1 as D (6 bases). Germline lookup yields CDR1 ENHRY and CDR2 SYGVKD. The CDR3 length is 13 residues. In DNA, the CDR3 is TGTGCCATCGGGACACCTAGCAATCAGCCCCGGCATTTT. This encodes CAIGTPSNQPRHF.

The J gene is TRBJ2-5, the V gene TRBV6-5; 7 positions match TRBD2. CDR3 size: 15 residues. After removal of 5 bases from V and 3 bases from J, the junction contained 9 bases not matched to a gene. The V gene's germline CDR1 is MNHEY and CDR2 SVGAGI. For the CDR3, the DNA is TGTGCCAGCAGTGTACTCCCAGGGACTAAAGAGACCCAGTACTTC. It encodes CASSVLPGTKETQYF.

This clonotype was counted between two and nine times. This rearrangement joins TRBV29-1 to TRBJ2-7; TRBD1 aligns across 7 bases. The CDR3 runs 14 residues. Looked up from germline, CDR1 is SQVTM and CDR2 is ANQGSEA. CDR3: CSASTQGPTDEQYF. The CDR3 nucleotides read TGCAGTGCTAGCACACAGGGGCCAACGGACGAGCAGTACTTC.

V and J are TRBV20-1 and TRBJ1-5; 8 positions agree with TRBD1. The germline gives CDR1 DFQATT, CDR2 SNEGSKA (reference sequence). Losses at the gene ends were 5 bases for V and 0 bases for J; bases not matched to a gene: 6. The CDR3 totals 15 residues. The CDR3 loop is CSAGHDRGSNQPQHF. CDR3 DNA sequence: TGCAGTGCTGGTCACGACAGGGGTAGCAATCAGCCCCAGCATTTT.